The 10 T cell receptor beta chains below all came from one sample that was sequenced in a study of T cell responses to AZD1222 COVID-19 vaccine. Repertoires were generated with immunoSEQ multiplex PCR, while TCRdb's copy carries only in-frame clones and drops some. This sample has 150,000 to 200,000 clones; almost 95% occur once, and the top ten carry 7.5% to 9.5%. The sample was peripheral blood, taken on day 0 of AZD1222 vaccination. Receptors were obtained from an adult in good health.

The rearrangement joins TRBV4-1 to TRBJ2-1; no clear D. There are 12 residues in the CDR3. Germline-derived CDR1 and CDR2 are MGHRA and YSYEKL. The V gene lost 5 bases and the J gene lost 3 bases, with 5 bases spanning the gap. The CDR3 coding sequence is TGCGCCAGCAGCTTCTTCTACAATGAGCAGTTCTTC. The encoded protein is CASSFFYNEQFF.

The J gene is TRBJ1-5, the V gene TRBV19; 9 positions agree with TRBD1. Germline V gene sequence: CDR1 LNHDA, CDR2 SQIVND (reference sequence). The J segment lost 2 bases and the V segment lost 3 bases, leaving 5 bases of the junction unmatched. The CDR3 runs to 16 residues. CDR3 DNA sequence: TGTGCCAGTAGTATGACAGGGGGACGAGGCAATCAGCCCCAGCATTTT. This sequence encodes CASSMTGGRGNQPQHF. The whole variable domain, remainder taken from reference TRBV19 and TRBJ1-5, is DGGITQSPKYLFRKEGQNVTLSCEQNLNHDAMYWYRQDPGQGLRLIYYSQIVNDFQKGDIAEGYSVSREKKESFPLTVTSAQKNPTAFYLCASSMTGGRGNQPQHFGDGTRLSIL.

The V and J genes are TRBV7-2 and TRBJ2-7, with 11 bases matching TRBD1. The V and J ends lost 7 bases and 6 bases, in that order; junction bases with no gene match: 5. The CDR3 contains 13 residues. Germline CDR1 reads SGHTA; CDR2 reads FQGNSA. CDR3 coding DNA: TGTGCCAGCATCCTCGGGACAGGGGGCGAGCAGTACTTC. Its translation is CASILGTGGEQYF.

This clone was recorded only once. This chain joins TRBV19 and TRBJ1-2; 7 bases are shared with TRBD1. Losses at the gene ends were 6 bases for V and 6 bases for J; bases not matched to a gene: 7. This CDR3 is built from 13 residues. CDR1 LNHDA and CDR2 SQIVND come from the germline V gene (reference sequence). The CDR3 sequence: CASREGRGNGYTF. DNA for the CDR3: TGTGCCAGTAGGGAGGGCAGGGGGAATGGCTACACCTTC.

The chain combines TRBV28 with TRBJ1-1; no clear D gene. Germline V gene data show CDR1 as MDHEN and CDR2 as SYDVKM. V was clipped by 2 bases and J by 8 bases, with 15 bases between them. The CDR3 extends over 14 amino acids. In DNA form, the CDR3 reads TGTGCCAGCAGTTTAGTTGGTCAAGAGTACGAAGCTTTCTTT. It codes for CASSLVGQEYEAFF.

V and J are TRBV11-2 and TRBJ2-2; the match to TRBD2 covers 7 bases. Germline assignment: CDR1 SGHAT and CDR2 FQNNGV. Trimming took 3 bases from V and 5 from J; bases not matched to a gene: 9. The CDR3 is 16 amino acids. The chain's CDR3 is CASSLGTGGWTGELFF. DNA of the CDR3: TGTGCCAGCAGCTTGGGAACGGGAGGTTGGACCGGGGAGCTGTTTTTT.

The chain carries TRBV6-5 and TRBJ1-1, with TRBD1 matching 11 bases. In germline, CDR1 is MNHEY, CDR2 SVGAGI. The CDR3 is 14 amino acids. The V and J ends lost 2 bases and 6 bases, in that order; junction bases with no gene match: 2. The CDR3 reads CASSYGQGASEAFF. CDR3 coding DNA: TGTGCCAGCAGTTACGGACAGGGGGCCTCTGAAGCTTTCTTT.

CDR3 protein: CASRREGKTYEQYF. DNA of the CDR3: TGCGCCAGCAGGCGGGAAGGGAAAACCTACGAGCAGTACTTC. The chain combines TRBV5-1 with TRBJ2-7; perhaps TRBD2 as D (6 bases). The length of the CDR3 is 14 residues. Trimming took off 5 bases at V and 2 bases at J, with 14 bases between the two ends. In germline, CDR1 is SGHRS, CDR2 YFSETQ. Variable domain in full (rest from reference TRBV5-1 and TRBJ2-7): KAGVTQTPRYLIKTRGQQVTLSCSPISGHRSVSWYQQTPGQGLQFLFEYFSETQRNKGNFPGRFSGRQFSNSRSEMNVSTLELGDSALYLCASRREGKTYEQYFGPGTRLTVT.

The chain is built from TRBV19 and TRBJ1-3; D is undetermined. CDR1 is LNHDA, CDR2 SQIVND, per germline (reference sequence). The CDR3 covers 14 residues. V shed 3 bases and J shed 0 bases, with 6 bases lying between them. The CDR3 bases are TGTGCCAGTAGTATTAAGGGCTCTGGAAACACCATATATTTT. Translated, it gives CASSIKGSGNTIYF.

This clone was counted only a few times. This chain uses TRBV28 with TRBJ1-2; 9 positions agree with TRBD1. The CDR3 sequence is 15 residues long. CDR1 and CDR2 from the germline V gene are MDHEN and SYDVKM. Trimming took 0 bases from V and 5 from J; bases not matched to a gene: 4. Written as DNA, the CDR3 is TGTGCCAGCAGTTTATGGGGGACAGGGCAATATGGCTACACCTTC. Translating gives CASSLWGTGQYGYTF.